This TCR beta chain appears in the sequencing data of a study of shared clonotypes between healthy human individuals. Terminally differentiated effector memory CD45RA+ cells were left out of the naive CD8 fraction, which was CD45RO-negative and positively selected for CCR7. From germline, CDR1 is ENHRY and CDR2 SYGVKD. V shed 4 bases and J 1 base; nucleotides not matched to a gene: 0. This CDR3 has 14 residues. Sequencing used immunoSEQ multiplex PCR; TCRdb keeps in-frame clones, though not all of them. The profile shows just over 2,000,000 clones, approximately 95% of them singletons. The chain uses TRBV10-3 and TRBJ2-2; the match to TRBD2 covers 7 bases. The sample taken for sequencing was naive CD8+ T cells sorted from blood. The clonotype comes from a man younger than 30 in good health. The CDR3: CAISGEGNTGELFF. As DNA, the CDR3 is TGTGCCATCAGTGGGGAGGGGAACACCGGGGAGCTGTTTTTT.